Shown below are 27 T cell receptor beta chains from a single sample sequenced in a study of shared clonotypes between healthy human individuals. Data came from immunoSEQ multiplex PCR; TCRdb stores just in-frame clones and leaves some out. The sample includes hundreds of thousands of clones, around 73% of them seen just once. The sample consisted of memory CD4+ T cells sorted from blood. Subset defined: CD45RA-negative fraction. These receptors were obtained from a woman younger than 45 in good health.

The chain is built from TRBV5-6 and TRBJ2-1, with 8 bases aligning to TRBD2. The CDR3 loop spans 13 amino acids. V shed 3 bases and J 7 bases; nucleotides not matched to a gene: 3. Germline V gene sequence: CDR1 SGHDT, CDR2 YYEEEE. The CDR3 is CASSSGGANEQFF. The DNA of the CDR3 is TGTGCCAGCAGCTCGGGAGGGGCAAATGAGCAGTTCTTC.

This clone appeared a single time. V and J are TRBV7-2 and TRBJ2-1; D remains ambiguous. The CDR3 spans 13 residues. Deletions cut 5 bases from V and 7 bases from J, with 12 bases between. CDR1 SGHTA and CDR2 FQGNSA come from the germline V gene. In nucleotides, the CDR3 is TGTGCCAGCAGCGTAAATAGAGGAAATGAGCAGTTCTTC. Encoded protein: CASSVNRGNEQFF.

This clone came up many times. The chain uses TRBV10-1 and TRBJ2-2; no definite D call. The V gene lost 6 bases and the J gene lost 3 bases, with 8 bases spanning the gap. CDR1 WNHNN and CDR2 SYGVQD come from the germline V gene (reference sequence). The CDR3 is made up of 13 amino acids. CDR3 sequence: CASRLDYTGELFF. In DNA form, the CDR3 reads TGCGCCAGCAGACTCGACTACACCGGGGAGCTGTTTTTT.

V gene TRBV13 combines with J gene TRBJ1-1, with D tentatively TRBD1 (5 bases). The germline gives CDR1 PRHDT, CDR2 FYEKMQ (reference sequence). Deletions cut 2 bases from V and 4 bases from J, with 11 bases between. There are 14 residues in the CDR3. The CDR3 region has the DNA TGTGCCAGCAGCTTAAGTTGGGGCGGCACTGAAGCTTTCTTT. Translated: CASSLSWGGTEAFF.

The V call is TRBV5-1, the J call TRBJ2-3, with unresolved D. V lost 4 bases and J lost 6, with 15 bases in between. The CDR3 runs to 14 residues. Germline CDR1 SGHRS, CDR2 YFSETQ. The CDR3 DNA sequence: TGCGCCAGCAGCCCTGAGATCCCCAGGGATACGCAGTATTTT. Protein sequence: CASSPEIPRDTQYF.

This clone has just a few counts. V usage is TRBV27 and J usage is TRBJ2-5; no definite D call. The CDR3 is 12 residues long. Trimming pared 8 bases from V and 3 bases from J, leaving 10 bases between. CDR1 and CDR2 (germline): MNHEY, SMNVEV (reference sequence). In DNA form, the CDR3 reads TGTGCCAGCGGCAAGGTTAAAGAGACCCAGTACTTC. This codes for CASGKVKETQYF.

The chain is built from TRBV19 and TRBJ2-2; maybe TRBD1 (6 bases). The CDR3 spans 15 residues. Germline V CDR1 and CDR2: LNHDA, SQIVND (reference sequence). With 7 bases removed from V and 5 bases from J, the gap between germline ends came to 17 bases. The CDR3: CASKGGSGGTGELFF. DNA for the CDR3: TGTGCCAGTAAAGGGGGTTCGGGCGGTACCGGGGAGCTGTTTTTT.

The chain couples TRBV5-4 to TRBJ1-2, with a possible D match to TRBD1 (5 bases). From germline, CDR1 is SGHNT and CDR2 YYREEE (reference sequence). V was trimmed by 1 base and J by 7 bases, leaving 11 bases between them. The CDR3 is made up of 13 amino acids. CDR3 DNA: TGTGCCAGCAGCTTGTGGCAGGGAAGTGGCTACACCTTC. Its translation: CASSLWQGSGYTF.

The genes are TRBV11-2 and TRBJ1-2, with D perhaps matching TRBD1 (5 bases). Germline V gene data show CDR1 as SGHAT and CDR2 as FQNNGV. This CDR3 is 14 amino acids long. Trimming took off 8 bases at V and 4 bases at J, with 17 bases between the two ends. The CDR3 loop reads CASVGERGGYGYTF. The CDR3, as DNA: TGTGCCAGCGTGGGGGAGAGGGGAGGCTATGGCTACACCTTC.

The CDR3 is CASSYQIATNEKLFF. The CDR3 DNA sequence: TGTGCCAGCAGCTACCAAATCGCAACTAATGAAAAACTGTTTTTT. This sequence joins TRBV11-2 and TRBJ1-4; no clear D. V was trimmed by 4 bases and J by 0 bases, leaving 9 bases between them. From germline, CDR1 is SGHAT and CDR2 FQNNGV. This CDR3 contains 15 residues.

The CDR3 DNA reads TGCGCCAGCAGCCTGGTGGTTGGGGTTTTTGGGACTCCCGGTCTTCAGTACTTC. Translation: CASSLVVGVFGTPGLQYF. This sequence joins TRBV5-1 and TRBJ2-4, with D possibly matching TRBD2 (6 bases). This CDR3 spans 18 amino acids. Germline V gene sequence: CDR1 SGHRS, CDR2 YFSETQ. Trimming cost V 4 bases and J 11 bases, with 31 bases left between them. Full variable domain (outside the CDR3, taken from reference TRBV5-1 and TRBJ2-4): KAGVTQTPRYLIKTRGQQVTLSCSPISGHRSVSWYQQTPGQGLQFLFEYFSETQRNKGNFPGRFSGRQFSNSRSEMNVSTLELGDSALYLCASSLVVGVFGTPGLQYFGAGTRLSVL.

This sequence joins TRBV28 and TRBJ2-5; no definite D call. Trimming took off 3 bases at V and 4 bases at J, with 12 bases between the two ends. Looked up from germline, CDR1 is MDHEN and CDR2 is SYDVKM. The CDR3 length is 14 residues. DNA of the CDR3: TGTGCCAGCAGTTTTCCAAATGGATTAGAGACCCAGTACTTC. Amino acids: CASSFPNGLETQYF.

CDR3 residues: CASSRSTSGSSYEQYF. The DNA of the CDR3 is TGTGCCAGCAGTCGTTCGACTAGCGGGAGCTCCTACGAGCAGTACTTC. The chain employs TRBV5-6 and TRBJ2-7; TRBD2 matches 12 bases. With 5 bases clipped from V and 0 bases from J, the junction kept 6 bases outside the gene matches. The CDR3 loop spans 16 amino acids. Germline V CDR1 and CDR2: SGHDT, YYEEEE.

This chain uses TRBV11-2 with TRBJ2-1; 9 bases align to TRBD2. Looked up from germline, CDR1 is SGHAT and CDR2 is FQNNGV. V trimming: 4 bases; J trimming: 5 bases; junction bases outside the gene matches: 6. CDR3 size: 15 residues. DNA of the CDR3: TGTGCCAGCAGCTCAGCTAGCGGGACGCACAATGAGCAGTTCTTC. Encoded protein: CASSSASGTHNEQFF.

The V and J genes are TRBV2 and TRBJ2-7; TRBD1 aligns across 11 bases. CDR1 and CDR2 (germline): SNHLY, FYNNEI. Trimming removed 6 bases from V and 12 bases from J; junction bases left unmatched: 7. There are 12 residues in the CDR3. DNA for the CDR3: TGTGCCAGCAGCGAGGACAGGGGGCGCCTGTACTTC. It is translated as CASSEDRGRLYF.

V and J are TRBV10-3 and TRBJ1-2, with 8 nucleotides matching TRBD1. The trim removed 4 bases at V and 5 bases at J, leaving 3 bases unmatched. This CDR3 region has 13 residues. From germline, CDR1 is ENHRY and CDR2 SYGVKD. In nucleotides, the CDR3 is TGTGCCATCAGTGGCGGACAGGGATATGGCTACACCTTC. Translating it yields CAISGGQGYGYTF.

About this clone itself: Other DNA variants within this sample encode the same CDR3. The V gene is TRBV7-7, the J gene TRBJ2-3; 8 nucleotides match TRBD1. This CDR3 spans 13 amino acids. Germline-derived CDR1 and CDR2 are SSHAT and FNYEAQ (reference sequence). Trimming took 5 bases from V and 5 from J; bases not matched to a gene: 3. CDR3: CASSRDRGDTQYF. The CDR3 DNA follows: TGTGCCAGCAGCCGCGACAGGGGAGATACGCAGTATTTT.

This clone has a handful of counts. This chain links TRBV6-6 with TRBJ1-1; unclear D gene. CDR1 is MNHNY, CDR2 SVGAGI, per germline (reference sequence). The V end lost 6 bases, the J end lost 3 bases, and 8 bases lay between the germline ends. The CDR3 sequence is 12 residues long. Here the CDR3 DNA reads TGTGCCAGCAGAGGATCTTACACTGAAGCTTTCTTT. Protein product: CASRGSYTEAFF.

The chain carries TRBV5-1 and TRBJ1-1; 8 bases are shared with TRBD1. Trimming at V came to 3 bases and at J to 4 bases, leaving 8 bases not matched to a gene. The CDR3 is 15 residues long. Germline V gives CDR1 SGHRS, CDR2 YFSETQ. CDR3 nucleotide sequence: TGCGCCAGCAGCTCCTGGACAGGGATGAGCACTGAAGCTTTCTTT. Protein product: CASSSWTGMSTEAFF.

Of note for this clone: One end of the junction varies from germline; a read error may be responsible. J is TRBJ2-2 and V is TRBV5-1; 12 bases are shared with TRBD2. The CDR3 is made up of 16 amino acids. Per germline, CDR1 SGHRS and CDR2 YFSETQ. This CDR3 reads CASSLDLAGGPGKLFF. The CDR3 DNA is TGCGCCAGCAGCTTGGATCTAGCGGGAGGGCCCGGGAAGCTGTTTTTT.

V and J are TRBV9 and TRBJ2-6; D not resolved. V was trimmed by 0 bases and J by 0 bases, leaving 10 bases between them. Germline V gives CDR1 SGDLS, CDR2 YYNGEE. The CDR3 extends over 17 amino acids. Here the CDR3 reads CASSVVSKSSGANVLTF. The DNA for the CDR3 is TGTGCCAGCAGCGTAGTGAGTAAGAGCTCTGGGGCCAACGTCCTGACTTTC.

V is TRBV5-1 and J is TRBJ2-5, with D possibly matching TRBD2 (5 bases). Germline CDR1 is SGHRS and CDR2 is YFSETQ. V was shortened by 8 bases and J by 1 base, with 15 bases between the two germline ends. This CDR3 spans 14 amino acids. The DNA of the CDR3 is TGCGCCAGTTGGGGTGGAGGATTCCAAGAGACCCAGTACTTC. Its protein is CASWGGGFQETQYF.

Details on this clone: Other DNA sequences in this sample translate to the same CDR3. The V gene is TRBV29-1, the J gene TRBJ2-5, with D possibly matching TRBD1 (6 bases). From germline, CDR1 is SQVTM and CDR2 ANQGSEA. This CDR3 region has 12 residues. V shed 3 bases and J shed 4 bases, with 9 bases lying between them. The CDR3 nucleotides read TGCAGCGTTGACCAGGGGCGAGAGACCCAGTACTTC. It specifies CSVDQGRETQYF.

The chain carries TRBV9 and TRBJ2-3; 8 nucleotides align to TRBD2. V lost 4 bases, J lost 3 bases, and 7 bases stayed unmatched. Germline CDR1 and CDR2: SGDLS and YYNGEE. This CDR3 has 15 residues. The CDR3 DNA sequence: TGTGCCAGCAGCCCCCGACTAGCGTGGACAGATACGCAGTATTTT. This translates into CASSPRLAWTDTQYF.

This clone was detected a few times. The J gene is TRBJ2-3, the V gene TRBV11-2; 11 bases match TRBD1. Germline loops: CDR1 SGHAT, CDR2 FQNNGV. Trimming took 5 bases from V and 3 from J; bases not matched to a gene: 16. This CDR3 region has 19 residues. CDR3 sequence: CASSQSTGRGQGATDTQYF. The DNA for the CDR3 is TGTGCCAGCAGCCAATCCACCGGTCGAGGACAGGGGGCAACAGATACGCAGTATTTT.

This clone showed up just a few times. Additional DNA sequences in this sample encode the identical CDR3. V gene TRBV10-3 combines with J gene TRBJ1-2; D possibly corresponds to TRBD1 (6 bases). CDR1 and CDR2 from the germline V gene are ENHRY and SYGVKD. V dropped 2 bases and J dropped 5 bases, with 9 bases sitting between them. The CDR3 runs 13 residues. In DNA, the CDR3 is TGTGCCATCAGTGAGGAACAGGGTTATGGCTACACCTTC. Translated, it gives CAISEEQGYGYTF.

This clone showed up just a few times. The chain uses TRBV6-1 and TRBJ2-2; 7 nucleotides line up with TRBD2. The CDR3 is 15 residues long. Germline-derived CDR1 and CDR2 are MNHNS and SASEGT. V lost 2 bases and J lost 7; bases outside the gene matches: 7. CDR3 sequence reads: CASSETAGEVGELFF. The CDR3 DNA sequence: TGTGCCAGCAGTGAAACGGCGGGAGAGGTCGGGGAGCTGTTTTTT.